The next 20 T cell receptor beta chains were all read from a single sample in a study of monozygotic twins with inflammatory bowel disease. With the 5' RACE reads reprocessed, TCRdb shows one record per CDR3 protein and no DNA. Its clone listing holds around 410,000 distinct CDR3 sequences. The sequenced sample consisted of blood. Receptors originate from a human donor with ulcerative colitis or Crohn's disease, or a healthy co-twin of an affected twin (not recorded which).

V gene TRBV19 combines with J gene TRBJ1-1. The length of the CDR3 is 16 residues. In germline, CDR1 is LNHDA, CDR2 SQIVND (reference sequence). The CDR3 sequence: CASSVLPPRDGTEAFF.

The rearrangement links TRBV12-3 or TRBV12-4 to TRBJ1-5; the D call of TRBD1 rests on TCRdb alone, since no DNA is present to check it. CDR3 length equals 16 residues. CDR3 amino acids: CASSRRRGQGNQPQHF.

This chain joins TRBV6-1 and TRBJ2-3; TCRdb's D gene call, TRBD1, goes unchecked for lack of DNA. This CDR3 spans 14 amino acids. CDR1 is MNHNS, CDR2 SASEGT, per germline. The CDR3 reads CASKTGVAGDTQYF.

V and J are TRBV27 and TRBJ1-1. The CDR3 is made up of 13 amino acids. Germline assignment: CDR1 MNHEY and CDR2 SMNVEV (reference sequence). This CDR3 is CASSLAHHTEAFF.

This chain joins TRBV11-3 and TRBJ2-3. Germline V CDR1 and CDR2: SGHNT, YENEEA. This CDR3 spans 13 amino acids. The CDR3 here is CASSLTSGDTQYF.

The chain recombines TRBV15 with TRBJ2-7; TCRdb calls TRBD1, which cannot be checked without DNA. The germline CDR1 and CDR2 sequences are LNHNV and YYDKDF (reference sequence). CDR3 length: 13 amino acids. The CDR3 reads CATSIGGRYEQYF.

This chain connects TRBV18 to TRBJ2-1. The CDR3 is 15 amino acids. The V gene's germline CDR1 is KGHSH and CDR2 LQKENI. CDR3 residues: CASSPGEMTYNEQFF. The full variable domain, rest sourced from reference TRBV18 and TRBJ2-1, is NAGVMQNPRHLVRRRGQEARLRCSPMKGHSHVYWYRQLPEEGLKFMVYLQKENIIDESGMPKERFSAEFPKEGPSILRIQQVVRGDSAAYFCASSPGEMTYNEQFFGPGTRLTVL.

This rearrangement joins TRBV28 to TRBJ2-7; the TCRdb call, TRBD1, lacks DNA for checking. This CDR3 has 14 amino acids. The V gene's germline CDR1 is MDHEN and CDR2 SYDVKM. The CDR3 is CASSLYSGRYEQYF.

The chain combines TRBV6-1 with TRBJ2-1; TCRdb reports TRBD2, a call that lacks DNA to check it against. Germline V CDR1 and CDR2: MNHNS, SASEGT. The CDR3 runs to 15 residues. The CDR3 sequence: CASSRGPSAYNEQFF.

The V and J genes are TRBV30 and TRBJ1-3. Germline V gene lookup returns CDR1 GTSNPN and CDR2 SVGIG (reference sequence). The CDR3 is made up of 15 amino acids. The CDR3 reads CAWSGGIRSGNTIYF.

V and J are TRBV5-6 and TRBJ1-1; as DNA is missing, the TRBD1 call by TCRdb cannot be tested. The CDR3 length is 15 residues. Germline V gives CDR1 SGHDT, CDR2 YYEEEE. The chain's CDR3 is CASSPPRAGNTEAFF. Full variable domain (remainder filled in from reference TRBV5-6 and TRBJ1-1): DAGVTQSPTHLIKTRGQQVTLRCSPKSGHDTVSWYQQALGQGPQFIFQYYEEEERQRGNFPDRFSGHQFPNYSSELNVNALLLGDSALYLCASSPPRAGNTEAFFGQGTRLTVV.

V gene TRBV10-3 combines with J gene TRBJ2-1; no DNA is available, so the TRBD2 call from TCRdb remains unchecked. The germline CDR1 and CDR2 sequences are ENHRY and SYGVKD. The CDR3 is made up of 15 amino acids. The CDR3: CAISEGSEAYNEQFF.

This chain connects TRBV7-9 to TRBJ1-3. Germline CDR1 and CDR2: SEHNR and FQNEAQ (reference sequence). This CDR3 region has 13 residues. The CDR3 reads CASSKESGNTIYF. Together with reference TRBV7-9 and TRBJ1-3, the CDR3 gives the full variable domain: DTGVSQNPRHKITKRGQNVTFRCDPISEHNRLYWYRQTLGQGPEFLTYFQNEAQLEKSRLLSDRFSAERPKGSFSTLEIQRTEQGDSAMYLCASSKESGNTIYFGEGSWLTVV.

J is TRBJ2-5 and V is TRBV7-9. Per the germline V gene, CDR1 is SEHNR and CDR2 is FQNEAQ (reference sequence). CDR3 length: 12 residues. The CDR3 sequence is CASSLGRETQYF.

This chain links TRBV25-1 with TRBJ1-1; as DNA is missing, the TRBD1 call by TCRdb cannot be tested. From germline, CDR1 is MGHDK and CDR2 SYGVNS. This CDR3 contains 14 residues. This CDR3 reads CASTTITGTGKAFF.

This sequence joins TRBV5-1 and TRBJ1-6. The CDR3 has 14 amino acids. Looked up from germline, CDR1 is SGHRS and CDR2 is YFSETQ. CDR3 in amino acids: CASSMDRTNSPLHF. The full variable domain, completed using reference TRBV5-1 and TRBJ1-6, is KAGVTQTPRYLIKTRGQQVTLSCSPISGHRSVSWYQQTPGQGLQFLFEYFSETQRNKGNFPGRFSGRQFSNSRSEMNVSTLELGDSALYLCASSMDRTNSPLHFGNGTRLTVT.

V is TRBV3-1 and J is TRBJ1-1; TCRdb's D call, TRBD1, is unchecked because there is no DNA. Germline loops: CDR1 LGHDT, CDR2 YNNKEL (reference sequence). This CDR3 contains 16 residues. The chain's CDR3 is CASSPRGGEHRTAAFF.

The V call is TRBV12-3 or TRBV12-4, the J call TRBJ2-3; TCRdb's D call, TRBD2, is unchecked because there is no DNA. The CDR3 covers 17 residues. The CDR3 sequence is CASSSAGGVSSTDTQYF.

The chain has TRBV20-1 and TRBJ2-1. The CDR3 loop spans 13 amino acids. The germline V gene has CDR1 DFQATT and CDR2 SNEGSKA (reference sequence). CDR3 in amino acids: CSTSEGTYNEQFF.

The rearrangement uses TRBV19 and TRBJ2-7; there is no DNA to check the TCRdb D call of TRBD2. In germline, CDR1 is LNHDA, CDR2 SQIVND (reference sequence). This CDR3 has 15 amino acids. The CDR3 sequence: CASSIAGRAIHEQYF.